This TCR beta chain was documented in a study of blood T cell repertoires in COVID-19. Study details: Sites in the United States, Italy and Spain provided acute and convalescent COVID-19 samples. The analysed material was cDNA or gDNA that came from T cells, B-cell-depleted T cells, or PBMCs.

Original analysis: Counts of nucleated cells, estimated from reference gene primer amplification, were obtained. Data came from immunoSEQ multiplex PCR; TCRdb stores just in-frame clones and leaves some out. The D gene and trimming were derived from the DNA, and the V and J assignments and clone size from that table. Here the sample spans about 360,000 clones, 85% to 90% being singletons. This CDR3 comprises 13 residues. Germline V gene sequence: CDR1 LNHDA, CDR2 SQIVND (reference sequence). Trimming cost V 7 bases and J 5 bases, with 14 bases left between them. Sequenced sample: peripheral blood. This TCR was recovered from a human donor in a cohort sampled during active COVID-19. The chain joins TRBV19 to TRBJ1-1; D is undetermined. CDR3 bases: TGTGCCAGTACCAGCCTCCGGGGAACTGAAGCTTTCTTT. This translates into CASTSLRGTEAFF.